This TCR beta chain derives from a study of molecular identifiers for immune sequencing clone quantification. Previously published methods and listed TCR primers were used for the bulk TCR libraries. TCRdb ran MiXCR on the PCR reads and lists one entry per CDR3 protein. The sample has some 590,000 distinct CDR3 sequences; about 25% are singletons. This clonotype was counted many times. The clonotype comes from a human donor in good health. Some libraries in this study had Jurkat cell RNA spiked in. The specimen sequenced was naive CD8+ T cells from blood, with Jurkat cell RNA spiked in. Documented subset: FACS-sorted CD8+CD4-CCR7+CD45RA+ naive T cells.

The CDR3 sequence: CASSLAGLAGLTDTQYF. In nucleotides, the CDR3 is TGTGCCAGCAGTTTAGCGGGACTAGCGGGTCTCACAGATACGCAGTATTTT. The chain is built from TRBV27 and TRBJ2-3; 12 positions agree with TRBD2. Germline V lookup: CDR1 MNHEY, CDR2 SMNVEV (reference sequence). V was clipped by 2 bases and J by 2 bases; unmatched bases: 5. This CDR3 comprises 17 residues.